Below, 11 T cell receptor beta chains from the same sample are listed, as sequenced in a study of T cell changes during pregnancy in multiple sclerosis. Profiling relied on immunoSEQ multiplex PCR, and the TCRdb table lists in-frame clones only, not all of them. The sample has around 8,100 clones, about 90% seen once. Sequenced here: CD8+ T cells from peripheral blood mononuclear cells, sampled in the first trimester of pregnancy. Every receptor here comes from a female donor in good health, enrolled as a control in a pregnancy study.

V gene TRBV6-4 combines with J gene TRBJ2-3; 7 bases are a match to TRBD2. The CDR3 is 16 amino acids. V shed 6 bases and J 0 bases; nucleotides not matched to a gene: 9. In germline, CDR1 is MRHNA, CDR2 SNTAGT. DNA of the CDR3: TGTGCCAGCAGCCCCGGACTAGGTGGGAGCACAGATACGCAGTATTTT. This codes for CASSPGLGGSTDTQYF.

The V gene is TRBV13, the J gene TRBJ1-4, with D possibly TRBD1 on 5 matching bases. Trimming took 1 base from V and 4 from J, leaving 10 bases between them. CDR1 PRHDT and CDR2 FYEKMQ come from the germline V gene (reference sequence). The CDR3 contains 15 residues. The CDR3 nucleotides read TGTGCCAGCAGCTTAGCAGGGCCGTTTAATGAAAAACTGTTTTTT. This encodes CASSLAGPFNEKLFF. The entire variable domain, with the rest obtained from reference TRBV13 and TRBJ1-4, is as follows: AAGVIQSPRHLIKEKRETATLKCYPIPRHDTVYWYQQGPGQDPQFLISFYEKMQSDKGSIPDRFSAQQFSDYHSELNMSSLELGDSALYFCASSLAGPFNEKLFFGSGTQLSVL.

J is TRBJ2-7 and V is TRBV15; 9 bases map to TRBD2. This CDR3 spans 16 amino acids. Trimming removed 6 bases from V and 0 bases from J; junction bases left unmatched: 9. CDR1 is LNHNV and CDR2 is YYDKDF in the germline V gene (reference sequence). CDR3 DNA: TGTGCCACCAGGCTAGGAGCGGGAGGTACCTCCTACGAGCAGTACTTC. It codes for CATRLGAGGTSYEQYF.

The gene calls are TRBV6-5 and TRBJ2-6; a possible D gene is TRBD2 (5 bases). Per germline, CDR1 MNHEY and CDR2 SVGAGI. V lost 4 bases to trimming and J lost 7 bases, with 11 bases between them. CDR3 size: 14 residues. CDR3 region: CASSLAQNANVLTF. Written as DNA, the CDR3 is TGTGCCAGCAGTTTAGCGCAGAACGCCAACGTCCTGACTTTC.

The CDR3 here is CASSFYAAEAFF. Written as DNA, the CDR3 is TGTGCCAGCAGCTTTTATGCAGCTGAAGCTTTCTTT. The chain couples TRBV5-6 to TRBJ1-1; D gene uncertain. The CDR3 contains 12 residues. From germline, CDR1 is SGHDT and CDR2 YYEEEE. Trimming took 2 bases from V and 6 from J, leaving 8 bases between them.

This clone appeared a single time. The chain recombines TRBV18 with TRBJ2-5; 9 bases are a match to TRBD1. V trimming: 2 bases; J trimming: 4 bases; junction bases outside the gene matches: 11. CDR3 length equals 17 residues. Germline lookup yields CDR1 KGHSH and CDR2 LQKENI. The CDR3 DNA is TGTGCCAGCTCACCATCCACAGGGGGCGTTTTAGGAGAGACCCAGTACTTC. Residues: CASSPSTGGVLGETQYF.

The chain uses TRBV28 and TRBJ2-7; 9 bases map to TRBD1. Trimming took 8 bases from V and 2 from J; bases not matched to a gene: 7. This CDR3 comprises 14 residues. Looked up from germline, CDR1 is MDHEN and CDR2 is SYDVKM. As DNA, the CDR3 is TGTGCCAGCGAACAGGGGGCCCTCACCTACGAGCAGTACTTC. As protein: CASEQGALTYEQYF.

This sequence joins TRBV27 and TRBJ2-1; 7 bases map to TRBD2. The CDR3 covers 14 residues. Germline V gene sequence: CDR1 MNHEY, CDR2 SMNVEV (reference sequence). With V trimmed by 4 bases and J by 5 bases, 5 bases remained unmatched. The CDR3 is CASSSAGENNEQFF. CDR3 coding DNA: TGTGCCAGCAGTTCGGCGGGAGAGAACAATGAGCAGTTCTTC.

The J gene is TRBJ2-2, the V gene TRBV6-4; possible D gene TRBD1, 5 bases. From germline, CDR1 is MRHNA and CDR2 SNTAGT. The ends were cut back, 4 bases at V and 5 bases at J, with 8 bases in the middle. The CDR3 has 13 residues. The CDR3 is CASSVGATGELFF. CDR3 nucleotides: TGTGCCAGCAGTGTAGGGGCAACCGGGGAGCTGTTTTTT.

This CDR3 is CASSWGGGPTYEQYF. As DNA, the CDR3 is TGTGCCAGCAGCTGGGGGGGCGGACCAACCTACGAGCAGTACTTC. V and J are TRBV14 and TRBJ2-7; D is possibly TRBD2 (7 bases). This CDR3 region has 15 residues. Germline V gene sequence: CDR1 SGHDN, CDR2 FVKESK. Between the trimmed V and J ends, which lost 5 bases and 2 bases, there was a span of 16 bases.

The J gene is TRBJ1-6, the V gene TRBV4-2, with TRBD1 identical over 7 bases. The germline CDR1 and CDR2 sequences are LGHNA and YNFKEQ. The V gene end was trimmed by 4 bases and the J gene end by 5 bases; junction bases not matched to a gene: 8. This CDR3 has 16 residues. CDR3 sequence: CASSPEGTENNSPLHF. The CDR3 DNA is TGTGCCAGCAGCCCCGAAGGGACAGAAAATAATTCACCCCTCCACTTT.